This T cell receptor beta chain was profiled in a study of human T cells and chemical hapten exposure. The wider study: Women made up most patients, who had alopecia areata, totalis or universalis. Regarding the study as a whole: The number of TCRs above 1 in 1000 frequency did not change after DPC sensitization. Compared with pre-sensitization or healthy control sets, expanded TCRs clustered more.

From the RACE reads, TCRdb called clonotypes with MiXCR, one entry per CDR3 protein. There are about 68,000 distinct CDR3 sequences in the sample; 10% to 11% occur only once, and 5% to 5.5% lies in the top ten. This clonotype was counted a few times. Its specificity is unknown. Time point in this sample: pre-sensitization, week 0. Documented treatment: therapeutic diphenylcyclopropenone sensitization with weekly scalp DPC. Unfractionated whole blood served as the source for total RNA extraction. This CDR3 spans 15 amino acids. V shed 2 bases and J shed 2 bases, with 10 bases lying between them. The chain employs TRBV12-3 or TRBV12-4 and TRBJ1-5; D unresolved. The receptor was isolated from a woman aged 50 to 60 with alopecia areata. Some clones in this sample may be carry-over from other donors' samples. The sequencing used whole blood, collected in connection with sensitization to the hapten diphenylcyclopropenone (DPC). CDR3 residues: CASSLKVSGNQPQHF. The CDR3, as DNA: TGTGCCAGCAGTTTAAAGGTGTCGGGCAATCAGCCCCAGCATTTT.